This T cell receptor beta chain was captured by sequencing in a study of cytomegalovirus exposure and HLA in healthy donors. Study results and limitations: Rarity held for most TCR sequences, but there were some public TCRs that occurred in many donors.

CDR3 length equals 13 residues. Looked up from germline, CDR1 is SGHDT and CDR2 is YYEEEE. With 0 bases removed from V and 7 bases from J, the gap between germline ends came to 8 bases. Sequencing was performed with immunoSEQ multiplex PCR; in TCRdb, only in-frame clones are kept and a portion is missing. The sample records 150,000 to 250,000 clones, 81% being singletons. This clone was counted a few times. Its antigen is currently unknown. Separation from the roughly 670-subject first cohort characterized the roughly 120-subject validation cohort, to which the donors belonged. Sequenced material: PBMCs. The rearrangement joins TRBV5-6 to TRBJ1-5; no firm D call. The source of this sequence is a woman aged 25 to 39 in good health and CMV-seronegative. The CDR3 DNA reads TGTGCCAGCAGCTTGGAGCGCCGGCAGCCCCAGCATTTT. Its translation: CASSLERRQPQHF.